The clone carrying this TCR beta chain was found many times. The sample comes from a study of T cell repertoires in cytomegalovirus infection. TCRdb re-derived calls from the reads in MiXCR, one entry per CDR3 protein. This sample has around 180,000 distinct CDR3 sequences, with 28% found just once. Deletions cut 1 base from V and 1 base from J, with 11 bases between. This CDR3 is 15 amino acids long. Germline-derived CDR1 and CDR2 are SNHLY and FYNNEI. Sequencing input: PBMCs. This chain links TRBV2 with TRBJ2-7; perhaps TRBD1 as D (5 bases). The TCR originated in a human donor in good health (CMV status not recorded). Some clones in this sample may be carry-over from other donors' samples. CDR3: CASSEGTLNSYEQYF. The CDR3 DNA is TGTGCCAGCAGTGAAGGGACACTTAATTCCTACGAGCAGTACTTC. Together with reference TRBV2 and TRBJ2-7, the CDR3 gives the full variable domain: EPEVTQTPSHQVTQMGQEVILRCVPISNHLYFYWYRQILGQKVEFLVSFYNNEISEKSEIFDDQFSVERPDGSNFTLKIRSTKLEDSAMYFCASSEGTLNSYEQYFGPGTRLTVT.